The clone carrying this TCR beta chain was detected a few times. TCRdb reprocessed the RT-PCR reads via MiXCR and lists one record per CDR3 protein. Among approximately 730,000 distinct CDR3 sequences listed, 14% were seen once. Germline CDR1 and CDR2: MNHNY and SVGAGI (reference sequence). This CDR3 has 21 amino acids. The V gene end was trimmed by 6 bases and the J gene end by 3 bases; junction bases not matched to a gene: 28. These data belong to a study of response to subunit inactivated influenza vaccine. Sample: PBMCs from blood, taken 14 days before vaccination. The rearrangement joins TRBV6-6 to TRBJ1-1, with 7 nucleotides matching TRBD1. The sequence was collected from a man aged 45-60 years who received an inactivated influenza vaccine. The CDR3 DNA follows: TGTGCCAGCAGCTATTTGAGATGGGACCGGGACAGCAGAGAGAGGGACACTGAAGCTTTCTTT. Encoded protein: CASSYLRWDRDSRERDTEAFF.